Listed below are T cell receptor beta chains from one sample, sequenced in a study of cytomegalovirus exposure and HLA in healthy donors. Here immunoSEQ multiplex PCR was the method, and the copy in TCRdb shows in-frame clones only, minus some. The table records around 150,000 clones, about three quarters of them present only once. Sequencing used PBMCs. The source of these receptors is a human donor in good health. CDR3s include the opening cysteine and the closing phenylalanine or tryptophan. The D gene is left open where the match is weak. Expanded clones get a size class; other rows say once, few or many, or leave the size out.

TRBJ1-5 | TRBD1 | TRBV19 | NA | CASSIDVAGGQPQHF | TGTGCCAGTAGTATCGACGTGGCAGGGGGCCAGCCCCAGCATTTT
TRBJ1-6 | NA | TRBV5-6 | NA | CASSLGASYNSPLHF | TGTGCCAGCAGCTTGGGGGCCTCTTACAATTCACCCCTCCACTTT
TRBJ2-5 | TRBD1 | TRBV5-4 | NA | CASSLGQGRNQETQYF | TGTGCCAGCAGCTTGGGACAGGGGAGGAACCAAGAGACCCAGTACTTC
TRBJ2-1 | NA | TRBV27 | few | CASSPPSREPLFLYSYNEQFF | TGTGCCAGCAGTCCACCCAGCCGGGAACCACTGTTTCTATACTCCTACAATGAGCAGTTCTTC
TRBJ2-1 | TRBD1 | TRBV19 | NA | CASSILGTGTYNEQFF | TGTGCCAGTAGTATTCTTGGGACAGGGACCTACAATGAGCAGTTCTTC
TRBJ1-1 | TRBD1 | TRBV5-1 | NA | CASSAGGADTEAFF | TGCGCCAGCAGCGCAGGGGGCGCGGACACTGAAGCTTTCTTT
TRBJ1-1 | NA | TRBV7-9 | few | CASSRAFGRGRSEAFF | TGTGCCAGCAGCCGCGCATTTGGCAGGGGTCGTAGTGAAGCTTTCTTT
TRBJ2-5 | NA | TRBV11-3 | NA | CASSLVTPRETQYF | TGTGCCAGCAGCTTAGTTACTCCGAGGGAGACCCAGTACTTC
TRBJ2-6 | TRBD1 | TRBV7-9 | NA | CASSPTPTGVGANVLTF | TGTGCCAGCAGCCCTACGCCGACAGGGGTTGGGGCCAACGTCCTGACTTTC
TRBJ2-1 | TRBD2 | TRBV28 | once | CASSDTGTITIAQFF | TGTGCCAGCAGTGACACCGGGACTATTACAATTGCGCAGTTCTTC
TRBJ2-1 | NA | TRBV29-1 | NA | CSVEGALGLAYNNEQFF | TGCAGCGTTGAAGGGGCCCTCGGGCTAGCCTATAACAATGAGCAGTTCTTC
TRBJ2-7 | TRBD2 | TRBV9 | NA | CASSVDASGSYEQYF | TGTGCCAGCAGCGTAGATGCTAGCGGGAGCTACGAGCAGTACTTC
TRBJ2-3 | TRBD2 | TRBV5-1 | NA | CASSRRVGRTDTQYF | TGCGCCAGCAGCCGCAGGGTCGGGAGGACAGATACGCAGTATTTT
TRBJ2-5 | NA | TRBV15 | NA | CATSREPSRVKETQYF | TGTGCCACCAGCAGAGAGCCCTCCCGGGTAAAAGAGACCCAGTACTTC
TRBJ1-3 | NA | TRBV6-1 | once | CASTFGGGSGNTIYF | TGTGCCAGCACATTTGGGGGGGGTTCTGGAAACACCATATATTTT
TRBJ2-3 | NA | TRBV5-4 | NA | CASSFGQNTDTQYF | TGTGCCAGCAGCTTCGGACAGAACACAGATACGCAGTATTTT
TRBJ2-7 | NA | TRBV11-2 | NA | CASSFYFIYEQYF | TGTGCCAGCAGCTTTTACTTTATCTACGAGCAGTACTTC